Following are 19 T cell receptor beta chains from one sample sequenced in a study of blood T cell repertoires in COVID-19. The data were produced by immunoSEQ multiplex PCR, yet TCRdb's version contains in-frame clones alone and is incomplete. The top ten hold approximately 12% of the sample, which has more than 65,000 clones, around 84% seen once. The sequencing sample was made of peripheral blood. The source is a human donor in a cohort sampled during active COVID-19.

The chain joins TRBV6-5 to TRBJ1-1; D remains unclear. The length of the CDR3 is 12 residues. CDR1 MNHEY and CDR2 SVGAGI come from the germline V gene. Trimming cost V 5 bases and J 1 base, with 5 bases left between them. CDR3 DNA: TGTGCCAGCAGTCGGGAGAACACTGAAGCTTTCTTT. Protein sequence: CASSRENTEAFF.

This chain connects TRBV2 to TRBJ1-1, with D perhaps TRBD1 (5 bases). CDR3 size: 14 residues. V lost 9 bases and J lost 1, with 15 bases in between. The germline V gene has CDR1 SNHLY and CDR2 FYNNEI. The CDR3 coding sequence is TGTGCCAGTCTACCAGGGAATTGGAACACTGAAGCTTTCTTT. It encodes CASLPGNWNTEAFF.

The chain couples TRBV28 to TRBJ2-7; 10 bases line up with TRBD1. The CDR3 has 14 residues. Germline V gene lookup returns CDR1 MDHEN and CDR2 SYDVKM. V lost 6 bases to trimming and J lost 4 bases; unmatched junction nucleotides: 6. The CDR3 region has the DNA TGTGCCAGCAGGGTGACAGGGGGCACTTACGAGCAGTACTTC. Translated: CASRVTGGTYEQYF.

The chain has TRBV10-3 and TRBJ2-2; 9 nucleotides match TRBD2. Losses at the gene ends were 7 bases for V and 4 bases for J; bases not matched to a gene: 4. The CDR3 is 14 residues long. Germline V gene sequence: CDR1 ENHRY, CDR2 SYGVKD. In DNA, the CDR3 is TGTGCCATCACGGGACTAGCTGGCACCGGGGAGCTGTTTTTT. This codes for CAITGLAGTGELFF.

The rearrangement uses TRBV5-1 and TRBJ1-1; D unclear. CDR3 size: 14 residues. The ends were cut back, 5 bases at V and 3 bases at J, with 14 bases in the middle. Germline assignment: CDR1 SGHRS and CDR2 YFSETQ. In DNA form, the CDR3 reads TGCGCCAGCAGGCTCGGGGAAGCCCACACTGAAGCTTTCTTT. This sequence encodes CASRLGEAHTEAFF.

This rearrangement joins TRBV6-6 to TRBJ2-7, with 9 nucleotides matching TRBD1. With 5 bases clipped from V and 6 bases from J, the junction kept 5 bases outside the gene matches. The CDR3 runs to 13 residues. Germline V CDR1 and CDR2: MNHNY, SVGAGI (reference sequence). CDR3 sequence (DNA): TGTGCCAGCAGTCCGGGACAGGGATCCGAGCAGTACTTC. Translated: CASSPGQGSEQYF.

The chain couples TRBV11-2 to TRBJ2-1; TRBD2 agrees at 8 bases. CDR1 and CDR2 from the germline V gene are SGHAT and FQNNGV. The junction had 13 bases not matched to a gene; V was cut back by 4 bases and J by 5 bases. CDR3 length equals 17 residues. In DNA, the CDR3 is TGTGCCAGCAGCTCCCGGGGGGGTTGGGCCCCGAACAATGAGCAGTTCTTC. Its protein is CASSSRGGWAPNNEQFF. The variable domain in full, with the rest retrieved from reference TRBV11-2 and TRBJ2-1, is EAGVAQSPRYKIIEKRQSVAFWCNPISGHATLYWYQQILGQGPKLLIQFQNNGVVDDSQLPKDRFSAERLKGVDSTLKIQPAKLEDSAVYLCASSSRGGWAPNNEQFFGPGTRLTVL.

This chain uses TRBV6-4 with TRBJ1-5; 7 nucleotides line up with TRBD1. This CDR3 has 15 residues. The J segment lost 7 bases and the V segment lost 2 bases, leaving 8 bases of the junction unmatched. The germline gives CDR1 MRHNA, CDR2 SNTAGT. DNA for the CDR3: TGTGCCAGCAGTGACGCTAACAGGGGTGGCCAGCCCCAGCATTTT. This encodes CASSDANRGGQPQHF.

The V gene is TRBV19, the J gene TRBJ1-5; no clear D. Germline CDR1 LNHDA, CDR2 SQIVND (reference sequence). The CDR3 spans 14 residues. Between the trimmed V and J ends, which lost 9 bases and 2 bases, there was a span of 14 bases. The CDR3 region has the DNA TGTGCCAGCAATGGAGGGAGGCGCAATCAGCCCCAGCATTTT. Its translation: CASNGGRRNQPQHF.

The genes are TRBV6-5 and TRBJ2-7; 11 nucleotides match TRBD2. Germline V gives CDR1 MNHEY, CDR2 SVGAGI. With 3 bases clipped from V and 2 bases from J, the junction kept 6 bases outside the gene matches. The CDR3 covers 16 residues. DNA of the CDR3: TGTGCCAGCAGTTATTCCAGACTAGCGGGACCCTACGAGCAGTACTTC. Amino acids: CASSYSRLAGPYEQYF.

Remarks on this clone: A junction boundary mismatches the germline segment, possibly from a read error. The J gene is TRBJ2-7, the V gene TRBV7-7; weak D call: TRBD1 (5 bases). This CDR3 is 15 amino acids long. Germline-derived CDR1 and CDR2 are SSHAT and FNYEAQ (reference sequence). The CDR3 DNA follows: TGTGCTAGCAGCCACCCCCGAGACAGCTCCTACGAGCAGTACTTC. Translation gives CASSHPRDSSYEQYF.

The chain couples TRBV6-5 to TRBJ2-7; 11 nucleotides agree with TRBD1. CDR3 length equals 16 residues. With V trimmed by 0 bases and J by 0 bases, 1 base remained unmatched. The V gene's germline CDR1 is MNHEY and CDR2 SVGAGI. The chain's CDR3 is CASSYSGTGGSYEQYF. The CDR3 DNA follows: TGTGCCAGCAGTTACTCCGGGACAGGGGGCTCCTACGAGCAGTACTTC.

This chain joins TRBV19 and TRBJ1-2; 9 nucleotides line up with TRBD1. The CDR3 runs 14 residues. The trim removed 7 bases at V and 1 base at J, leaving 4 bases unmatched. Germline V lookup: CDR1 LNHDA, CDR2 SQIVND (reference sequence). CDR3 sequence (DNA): TGTGCCAGTAAGGGACAGGGCTTTAACTATGGCTACACCTTC. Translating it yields CASKGQGFNYGYTF.

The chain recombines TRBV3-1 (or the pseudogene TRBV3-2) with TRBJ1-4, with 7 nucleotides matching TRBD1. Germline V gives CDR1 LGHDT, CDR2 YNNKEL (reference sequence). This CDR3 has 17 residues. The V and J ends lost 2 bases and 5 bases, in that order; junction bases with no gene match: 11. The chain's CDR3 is CASSQSKQGWTNEKLFF. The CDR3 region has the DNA TGTGCCAGCAGCCAATCCAAACAGGGGTGGACCAATGAAAAACTGTTTTTT.

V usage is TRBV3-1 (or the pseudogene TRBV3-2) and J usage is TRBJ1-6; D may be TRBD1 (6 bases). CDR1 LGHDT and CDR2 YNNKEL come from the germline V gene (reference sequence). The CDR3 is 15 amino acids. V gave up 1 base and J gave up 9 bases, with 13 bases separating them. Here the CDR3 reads CASSQAGHFSSPLHF. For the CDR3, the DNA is TGTGCCAGCAGCCAAGCGGGACATTTTAGTTCACCCCTCCACTTT.

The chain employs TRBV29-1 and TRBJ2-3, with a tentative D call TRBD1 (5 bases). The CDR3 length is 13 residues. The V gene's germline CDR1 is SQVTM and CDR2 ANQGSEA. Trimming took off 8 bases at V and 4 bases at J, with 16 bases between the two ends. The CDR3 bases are TGCAGCTTGGTTCAGGGTGGCGCAGATACGCAGTATTTT. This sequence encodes CSLVQGGADTQYF.

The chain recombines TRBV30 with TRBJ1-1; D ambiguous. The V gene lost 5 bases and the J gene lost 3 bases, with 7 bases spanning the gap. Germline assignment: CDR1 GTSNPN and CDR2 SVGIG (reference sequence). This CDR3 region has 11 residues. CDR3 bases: TGTGCCTGGGGCGGGGACACTGAAGCTTTCTTT. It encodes CAWGGDTEAFF.

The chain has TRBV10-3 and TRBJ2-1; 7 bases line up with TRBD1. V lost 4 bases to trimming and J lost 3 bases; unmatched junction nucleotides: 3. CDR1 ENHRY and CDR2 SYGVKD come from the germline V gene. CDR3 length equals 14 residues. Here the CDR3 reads CAISGGTDYNEQFF. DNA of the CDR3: TGTGCCATCAGTGGGGGGACAGACTACAATGAGCAGTTCTTC.

The CDR3 DNA follows: TGTGCCAGCAGCTTCACAGGGGGCAGTGAAAAACTGTTTTTT. The encoded protein is CASSFTGGSEKLFF. The V call is TRBV3-1 (or the pseudogene TRBV3-2), the J call TRBJ1-4; 9 bases match TRBD1. V dropped 5 bases and J dropped 7; count of bases not matched to a gene: 5. Germline assignment: CDR1 LGHDT and CDR2 YNNKEL (reference sequence). The CDR3 has 14 residues.